This T cell receptor beta chain was recorded in a study of tumor and adjacent non-tumor tissue in lung cancer. Study-level background: Histology: around 13 adenocarcinoma, a couple of squamous cell carcinoma, 1 small cell lung cancer.

The V gene's germline CDR1 is WSHSY and CDR2 SAAADI. Unmatched junction bases numbered 5, after V lost 6 bases and J lost 7 bases. The CDR3 is 14 residues long. The template was RNA from unsorted bulk tissue. This clonotype has only a few counts. The antigen remains undetermined. Overall study results and limits: Normal lung showed higher cumulative top 100 clone frequency than tumor. Patients with more diverse tumor TCRs had worse survival. Tumor tissue had significantly higher TCR diversity than normal lung.

The library came from three nested PCR rounds adapted from ARM-PCR protocols. A single record per CDR3 protein comes from TCRdb applying MiXCR to the multiplex PCR reads. The top ten hold roughly 24% of the sample, which has about 200,000 distinct CDR3 sequences, 60% to 85% seen once. The TCR comes from a man between 60 and 70 years old with non-small cell lung cancer. Sequencing was performed on lung tumor tissue. The rearrangement uses TRBV10-2 and TRBJ2-2; 10 nucleotides match TRBD1. The CDR3 sequence is CASRGQGIGGELFF. CDR3 nucleotides: TGCGCCAGCAGGGGACAGGGGATAGGCGGGGAGCTGTTTTTT.